This TCR beta chain was identified in a study of shared clonotypes between healthy human individuals. This table comes from immunoSEQ multiplex PCR, and its TCRdb copy is limited to in-frame clones, with some not included. Counted here are about 470,000 clones, more than 75% occurring once; the ten biggest clones make up about 13%. This CDR3 spans 14 amino acids. The V gene lost 4 bases and the J gene lost 4 bases, with 11 bases spanning the gap. The germline V gene encodes CDR1 KGHSY and CDR2 FQNENV. This clone has just a few counts. This TCR was recovered from a woman in her thirties or forties in good health. Some clones in this sample may be carry-over from other donors' samples. J is TRBJ1-5 and V is TRBV16; tentatively, D is TRBD1 (6 bases). The sequenced sample consisted of PBMCs. CDR3: CASSLTGRNQPQHF. The CDR3 DNA sequence: TGTGCCAGCAGCCTGACAGGTCGGAATCAGCCCCAGCATTTT. Using reference TRBV16 and TRBJ1-5 for the parts outside the CDR3, the full variable domain is GEEVAQTPKHLVRGEGQKAKLYCAPIKGHSYVFWYQQVLKNEFKFLISFQNENVFDETGMPKERFSAKCLPNSPCSLEIQATKLEDSAVYFCASSLTGRNQPQHFGDGTRLSIL.